The next 16 T cell receptor beta chains were all read from a single sample in a study. The repertoire was sequenced with immunoSEQ multiplex PCR; TCRdb's copy has only in-frame clones and lacks some. In the table there are approximately 53,000 clones, just over 90% of which are singletons. Specimen: PBMCs. The receptor source for this set is a man aged 35-49 years with rheumatoid arthritis.

The V and J genes are TRBV3-1 (or the pseudogene TRBV3-2) and TRBJ2-3, with 11 bases matching TRBD2. Germline lookup yields CDR1 LGHDT and CDR2 YNNKEL (reference sequence). J gave up 2 bases and V 6 bases, and 4 bases lay outside the gene matches. CDR3 length: 15 amino acids. The CDR3: CASRLAGGPTDTQYF. The CDR3, as DNA: TGTGCCAGCAGGCTAGCGGGGGGACCCACAGATACGCAGTATTTT.

The chain is built from TRBV27 and TRBJ2-3; 10 positions agree with TRBD2. The CDR3 totals 15 residues. V trimming: 2 bases; J trimming: 7 bases; junction bases outside the gene matches: 6. The germline V gene has CDR1 MNHEY and CDR2 SMNVEV (reference sequence). The CDR3 spells CASSLGLAALNTQYF. In DNA, the CDR3 is TGTGCCAGCAGTTTAGGACTAGCGGCCCTGAATACGCAGTATTTT.

The genes are TRBV7-2 and TRBJ1-2; D uncertain. Germline V lookup: CDR1 SGHTA, CDR2 FQGNSA. Trimming pared 2 bases from V and 3 bases from J, leaving 13 bases between. The CDR3 has 15 amino acids. The CDR3 spells CASSLRLGMDYGYTF. Written as DNA, the CDR3 is TGTGCCAGCAGCTTACGTCTGGGTATGGACTATGGCTACACCTTC. The full variable domain, completed using reference TRBV7-2 and TRBJ1-2, is GAGVSQSPSNKVTEKGKDVELRCDPISGHTALYWYRQSLGQGLEFLIYFQGNSAPDKSGLPSDRFSAERTGGSVSTLTIQRTQQEDSAVYLCASSLRLGMDYGYTFGSGTRLTVV.

The chain is built from TRBV10-1 and TRBJ2-3; D perhaps matches TRBD2 (6 bases). Trimming pared 0 bases from V and 4 bases from J, leaving 14 bases between. Germline V CDR1 and CDR2: WNHNN, SYGVQD (reference sequence). CDR3 length: 16 amino acids. For the CDR3, the DNA is TGCGCCAGCAGTGAGTCGGGGAGACTAGGCGCAGATACGCAGTATTTT. Amino acids: CASSESGRLGADTQYF.

This chain joins TRBV5-1 and TRBJ1-1; no firm D call. The CDR3 covers 12 residues. Per the germline V gene, CDR1 is SGHRS and CDR2 is YFSETQ. V was pared by 5 bases and J by 3 bases, with 8 bases between. In nucleotides, the CDR3 is TGCGCCAGCAGTGATCCGGACACTGAAGCTTTCTTT. This gives the protein CASSDPDTEAFF.

V usage is TRBV11-2 and J usage is TRBJ2-1; 10 bases line up with TRBD2. With V trimmed by 1 base and J by 10 bases, 7 bases remained unmatched. This CDR3 contains 15 residues. Germline V lookup: CDR1 SGHAT, CDR2 FQNNGV. The CDR3: CASSLVGTSAYEQFF. In DNA, the CDR3 is TGTGCCAGCAGCTTAGTAGGGACTAGCGCGTACGAGCAGTTCTTC.

V gene TRBV5-5 combines with J gene TRBJ1-1; D gene unclear. The V and J ends lost 0 bases and 1 base respectively, with 7 bases between them. This CDR3 spans 14 amino acids. The germline CDR1 and CDR2 sequences are SGHKS and YYEKEE (reference sequence). For the CDR3, the DNA is TGTGCCAGCAGCTTGGTTGGCTCGAACACTGAAGCTTTCTTT. It encodes CASSLVGSNTEAFF. The full variable domain, with the rest looked up from reference TRBV5-5 and TRBJ1-1, is DAGVTQSPTHLIKTRGQQVTLRCSPISGHKSVSWYQQVLGQGPQFIFQYYEKEERGRGNFPDRFSARQFPNYSSELNVNALLLGDSALYLCASSLVGSNTEAFFGQGTRLTVV.

CDR3 region: CASSLQGGGTGELFF. CDR3 DNA: TGTGCCAGCAGCCTACAGGGGGGTGGCACCGGGGAGCTGTTTTTT. The chain recombines TRBV3-1 (or the pseudogene TRBV3-2) with TRBJ2-2; 8 positions match TRBD1. The trim removed 4 bases at V and 4 bases at J, leaving 5 bases unmatched. Germline V gene data show CDR1 as LGHDT and CDR2 as YNNKEL (reference sequence). The CDR3 length is 15 residues.

The chain uses TRBV6-1 and TRBJ2-2, with unresolved D. Germline CDR1 is MNHNS and CDR2 is SASEGT. The CDR3 is 14 residues long. The V and J ends lost 3 bases and 4 bases respectively, with 9 bases between them. The CDR3 protein is CASSDSSRTGELFF. CDR3 DNA: TGTGCCAGCAGTGATTCCAGTCGCACCGGGGAGCTGTTTTTT.

The V call is TRBV21-1, the J call TRBJ2-5. TRBV21-1 is flagged as a pseudogene. The CDR3 is 12 amino acids. In DNA, the CDR3 is TGTGCCAGCAGCAAAGGGGGGGAGACCCAGTACTTC. This gives the protein CASSKGGETQYF.

The rearrangement joins TRBV4-1 to TRBJ2-7, with D possibly matching TRBD2 (6 bases). Looked up from germline, CDR1 is MGHRA and CDR2 is YSYEKL. This CDR3 spans 15 amino acids. V gave up 2 bases and J gave up 3 bases, with 14 bases separating them. The CDR3 sequence is CASSQPNGGYYEQYF. The CDR3 DNA is TGCGCCAGCAGCCAACCTAACGGGGGATACTACGAGCAGTACTTC.

This chain connects TRBV7-9 to TRBJ1-1, with D perhaps matching TRBD1 (6 bases). Germline V CDR1 and CDR2: SEHNR, FQNEAQ (reference sequence). The V gene lost 6 bases and the J gene lost 7 bases, with 15 bases spanning the gap. This CDR3 region has 13 residues. The CDR3 loop is CASSSSGDGEAFF. The CDR3 nucleotides are TGTGCCAGCAGTTCATCAGGGGATGGTGAAGCTTTCTTT.

The rearrangement joins TRBV27 to TRBJ2-7; D might be TRBD1 (6 bases). The V end was cut by 2 bases, the J end by 2 bases, with 13 bases between. CDR3 size: 15 residues. Germline CDR1 reads MNHEY; CDR2 reads SMNVEV (reference sequence). The CDR3, as DNA: TGTGCCAGCAGTTTAGGGGGACATGGGGCCTACGAGCAGTACTTC. This codes for CASSLGGHGAYEQYF.

The genes are TRBV10-3 and TRBJ2-7, with TRBD1 as a possible D gene (6 bases). The CDR3 is made up of 13 amino acids. With 2 bases removed from V and 3 bases from J, the gap between germline ends came to 8 bases. Germline loops: CDR1 ENHRY, CDR2 SYGVKD. The CDR3 here is CAISEGQNYEQYF. The DNA for the CDR3 is TGTGCCATCAGTGAGGGACAGAACTACGAGCAGTACTTC.

This chain connects TRBV5-1 to TRBJ1-4; 9 positions match TRBD1. V lost 0 bases to trimming and J lost 0 bases; unmatched junction nucleotides: 6. The CDR3 runs to 18 residues. Germline V gene data show CDR1 as SGHRS and CDR2 as YFSETQ. The DNA of the CDR3 is TGCGCCAGCAGCTTGGTACAGGGGGCGACGTCAACTAATGAAAAACTGTTTTTT. Protein sequence: CASSLVQGATSTNEKLFF.

This rearrangement joins TRBV2 to TRBJ2-7, with D uncertain. The CDR3 has 13 residues. Looked up from germline, CDR1 is SNHLY and CDR2 is FYNNEI. Trimming removed 6 bases from V and 1 base from J, with 10 bases in between. As DNA, the CDR3 is TGTGCCAGCAGCATACTCTTTTCCTACGAGCAGTACTTC. Amino acids: CASSILFSYEQYF. The full variable domain, in which reference TRBV2 and TRBJ2-7 provide the parts outside the CDR3, is EPEVTQTPSHQVTQMGQEVILRCVPISNHLYFYWYRQILGQKVEFLVSFYNNEISEKSEIFDDQFSVERPDGSNFTLKIRSTKLEDSAMYFCASSILFSYEQYFGPGTRLTVT.